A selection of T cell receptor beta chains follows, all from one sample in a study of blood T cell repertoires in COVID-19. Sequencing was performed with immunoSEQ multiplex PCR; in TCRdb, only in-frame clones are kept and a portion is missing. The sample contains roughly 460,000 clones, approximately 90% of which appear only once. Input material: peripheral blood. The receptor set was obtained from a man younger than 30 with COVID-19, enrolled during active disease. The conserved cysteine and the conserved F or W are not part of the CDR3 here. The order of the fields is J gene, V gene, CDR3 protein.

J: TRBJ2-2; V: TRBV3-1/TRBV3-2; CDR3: ASSHTTGFAGELF
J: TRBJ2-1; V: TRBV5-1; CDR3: ASSALTSGGHNEQF
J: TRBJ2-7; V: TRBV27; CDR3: ASSLTIPIYEQY
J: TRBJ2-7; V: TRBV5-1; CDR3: ASRRTDSYEQY
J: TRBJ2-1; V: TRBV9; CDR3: ASSPGGSTYNEQF
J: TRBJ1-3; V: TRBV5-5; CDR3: ASSWDTPRERSGNTIY
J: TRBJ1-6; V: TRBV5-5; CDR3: ASSLVGQHINSPLH
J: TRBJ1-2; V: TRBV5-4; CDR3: ASSLTAGDYGYT
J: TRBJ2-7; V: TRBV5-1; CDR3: ASSPGQSYEQY
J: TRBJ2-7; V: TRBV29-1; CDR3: SVETSGYEQY
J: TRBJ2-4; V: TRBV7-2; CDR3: ASSIVAGATKNIQY
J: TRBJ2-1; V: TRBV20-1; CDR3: SARRGNEQF
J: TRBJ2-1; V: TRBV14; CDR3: ASSQVFGVAGVGEQF
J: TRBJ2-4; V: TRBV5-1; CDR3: ASSFNSGNIQY
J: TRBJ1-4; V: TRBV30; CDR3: AWSVGFRGASEKLF
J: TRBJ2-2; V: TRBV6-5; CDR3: ASTAQRRNTGELF
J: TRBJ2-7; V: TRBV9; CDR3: ASSVGGLAGAGEQY
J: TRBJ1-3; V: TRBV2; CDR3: ASSETRTGVNTIY
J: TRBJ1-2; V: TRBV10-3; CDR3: AISTGGRNYGYT
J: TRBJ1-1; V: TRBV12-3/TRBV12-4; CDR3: ASSPDSTEAF
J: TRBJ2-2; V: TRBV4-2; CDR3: ASSQDFGLNTGELF
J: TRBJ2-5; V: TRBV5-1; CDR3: ASSPLPGGQETQY
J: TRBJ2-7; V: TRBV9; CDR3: ASSPGSDTNYEQY
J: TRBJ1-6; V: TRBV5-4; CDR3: ASSWTGDNSPLH
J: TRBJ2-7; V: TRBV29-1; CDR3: SVGQGVGYEQY
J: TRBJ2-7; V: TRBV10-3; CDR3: AITKRQGTSGSYEQY
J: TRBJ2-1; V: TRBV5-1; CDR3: ASSFGGLAGYNEQF
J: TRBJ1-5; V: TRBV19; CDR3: ASRKGVGDSNQPQH
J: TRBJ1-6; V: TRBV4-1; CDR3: ASSQEPGPNNSPLH
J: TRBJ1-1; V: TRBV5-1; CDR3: ASSFRGQPNTEAF
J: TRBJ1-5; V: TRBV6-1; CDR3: ASSEVGGNQPQH
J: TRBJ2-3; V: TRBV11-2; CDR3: ASSFSTSVTDTQY
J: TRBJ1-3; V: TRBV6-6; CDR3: ASRDGRNTIY
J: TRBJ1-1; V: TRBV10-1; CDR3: ASSTDPRTEAF
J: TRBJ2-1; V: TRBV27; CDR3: ASSFRLAGPSEQF
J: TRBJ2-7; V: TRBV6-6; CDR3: ASSYSTAYEQY
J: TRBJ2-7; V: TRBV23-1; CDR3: ASSQPAGGASPPGGYEQY
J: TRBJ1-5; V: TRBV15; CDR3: ATSRDWTDSNQPQH
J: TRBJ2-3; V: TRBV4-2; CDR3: ASSQAGLAKDTQY
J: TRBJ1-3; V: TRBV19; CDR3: ASSPDKGNTIY
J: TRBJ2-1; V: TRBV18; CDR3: ASSPPGQGYNEQF
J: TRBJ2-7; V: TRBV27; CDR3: ASRAPGQTYEQY
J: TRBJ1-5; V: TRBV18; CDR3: ASSPITGSNQPQH
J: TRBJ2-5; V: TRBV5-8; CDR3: ASSFVFSEATQY
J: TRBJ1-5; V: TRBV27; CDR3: ASNPYGGSNQPQH
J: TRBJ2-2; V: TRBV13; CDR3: ASSLRNTGELF
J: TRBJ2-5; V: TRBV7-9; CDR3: ASSLLAVQETQY
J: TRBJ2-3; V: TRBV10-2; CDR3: ASSEGRTSSTDTQY
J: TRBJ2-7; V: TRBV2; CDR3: ATTSTETYEQY
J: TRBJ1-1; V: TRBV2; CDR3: ASSRTGGISEAF
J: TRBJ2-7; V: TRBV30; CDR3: AWSTQGYEQY
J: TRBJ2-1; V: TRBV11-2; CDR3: ASSFLAVAGGVNEQF
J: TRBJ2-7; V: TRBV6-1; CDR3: ASSEAPGGPGAQY